This T cell receptor (beta chain) was captured by sequencing in a study of blood T cell repertoires in COVID-19. Study-wide context: Whether acute or convalescent, the COVID-19 samples came from the United States, Italy and Spain. In each case, the material was cDNA or gDNA derived from T cells, B-cell-depleted T cells, or PBMCs.

Participants were placed into cohorts based on the clinical history they reported. Clones were read by immunoSEQ multiplex PCR, and TCRdb kept only the in-frame ones, dropping some. The table records a few hundred thousand clones, under 90% of them present only once. The CDR3 contains 14 residues. Germline values: CDR1 LGHDT, CDR2 YNNKEL (reference sequence). Trimming cost V 5 bases and J 6 bases, with 14 bases left between them. Source material: PBMCs or T cells enriched from blood (not recorded which). The receptor's source is a woman in her 50s who had been exposed to COVID-19. This chain joins TRBV3-1 (or the pseudogene TRBV3-2) and TRBJ1-5; the D gene is possibly TRBD1 (6 bases). Here the CDR3 DNA reads TGTGCCAGCAGCTCTGACAGGAAGCTTCAGCCCCAGCATTTT. Translated: CASSSDRKLQPQHF.